Listed below are T cell receptor beta chains from one sample, sequenced in a study of blood T cells in healthy people across ages. MiXCR was run by TCRdb on the 5' RACE reads, yielding one entry per CDR3 protein. The sample yields approximately 1.5 million distinct CDR3 sequences, approximately 42% seen once. The source material was blood. These receptors were collected from a woman younger than 35 in good health. Each CDR3 is given with its conserved first and last residue. D genes are given only for firm matches. Rows may omit the clone size; those that give it use once, few, many or a size class.

D gene: TRBD2
V gene: TRBV11-2
J gene: TRBJ2-3
clone size: few
CDR3 DNA: TGTGCCAGCAGCTTGACTACGGGGGGGACCACAGATACGCAGTATTTT
CDR3 protein: CASSLTTGGTTDTQYF

D gene: -
V gene: TRBV3-1
J gene: TRBJ1-3
clone size: few
CDR3 DNA: TGTGCCAGCAGTCAACGGAACCTAGGAGGAAACACCATATATTTT
CDR3 protein: CASSQRNLGGNTIYF

D gene: TRBD1
V gene: TRBV28
J gene: TRBJ1-1
clone size: -
CDR3 DNA: TGTGCCAGCAGTTGGACAGGGGTCGTGGAAAACACTGAAGCTTTCTTT
CDR3 protein: CASSWTGVVENTEAFF

D gene: -
V gene: TRBV6-2/TRBV6-3
J gene: TRBJ1-2
clone size: few
CDR3 DNA: TGTGCCAGCAGTTACTCCATTGGCTACACCTTC
CDR3 protein: CASSYSIGYTF

D gene: -
V gene: TRBV7-2
J gene: TRBJ2-3
clone size: few
CDR3 DNA: TGTGCCAGCAGCTTAGAGGCTGGCGGGGGCCCCACAGATACGCAGTATTTT
CDR3 protein: CASSLEAGGGPTDTQYF

D gene: -
V gene: TRBV6-6
J gene: TRBJ2-2
clone size: few
CDR3 DNA: TGTGCCAGCAGTTACAGCCAGAACACCGGGGAGCTGTTTTTT
CDR3 protein: CASSYSQNTGELFF

D gene: TRBD1
V gene: TRBV6-5
J gene: TRBJ2-1
clone size: few
CDR3 DNA: TGTGCCAGCAGTTACTCCGGACAGGGGATGGATGAGCAGTTCTTC
CDR3 protein: CASSYSGQGMDEQFF

D gene: TRBD1
V gene: TRBV4-1
J gene: TRBJ2-1
clone size: -
CDR3 DNA: TGCGCCAGCAGCCAAGGGGGACAGGGAAGAAATGAGCAGTTCTTC
CDR3 protein: CASSQGGQGRNEQFF

D gene: -
V gene: TRBV7-9
J gene: TRBJ2-1
clone size: -
CDR3 DNA: TGTGCCAGCAGCTTATATTGCCACCATGAGCAGTTCTTC
CDR3 protein: CASSLYCHHEQFF

D gene: -
V gene: TRBV9
J gene: TRBJ2-3
clone size: -
CDR3 DNA: TGTGCCAGTTCGGACCATGGTTCCACAGATACGCAGTATTTT
CDR3 protein: CASSDHGSTDTQYF

D gene: -
V gene: TRBV14
J gene: TRBJ1-1
clone size: -
CDR3 DNA: TGTGCCAGCCGAATCCGGGCCAGCACTGAAGCTTTCTTT
CDR3 protein: CASRIRASTEAFF

D gene: TRBD2
V gene: TRBV27
J gene: TRBJ2-3
clone size: -
CDR3 DNA: TGTGTCAGCAGTGTGCTAGCGGGGAGTTCAGGTACGCAGTATTTT
CDR3 protein: CVSSVLAGSSGTQYF

D gene: TRBD1
V gene: TRBV5-1
J gene: TRBJ2-3
clone size: -
CDR3 DNA: TGCGCCAGCAGTCCGCCGACAGGGGCAGGCACAGATACGCAGTATTTT
CDR3 protein: CASSPPTGAGTDTQYF

D gene: TRBD2
V gene: TRBV20-1
J gene: TRBJ2-7
clone size: -
CDR3 DNA: TGCAGTGCTAGCCCGGGGGGACGCCCGGCCAATGAGCAGTACTTC
CDR3 protein: CSASPGGRPANEQYF

D gene: TRBD1
V gene: TRBV5-1
J gene: TRBJ1-2
clone size: few
CDR3 DNA: TGCGCCAGCAGCCCGGACAGGCCGAACTATGGCTACACCTTC
CDR3 protein: CASSPDRPNYGYTF

D gene: -
V gene: TRBV21-1
J gene: TRBJ1-1
clone size: -
CDR3 DNA: TGTGCCAGCAGCAAATCGGTTTTGACTGAAGCTTTCTTT
CDR3 protein: CASSKSVLTEAFF

D gene: -
V gene: TRBV4-1
J gene: TRBJ2-3
clone size: once
CDR3 DNA: TGCGCCAGCAGCCAAAAAGTGCTAGGAGATACGCAGTATTTT
CDR3 protein: CASSQKVLGDTQYF

D gene: TRBD1
V gene: TRBV28
J gene: TRBJ1-5
clone size: once
CDR3 DNA: TGTGCCAGCAGTCCTCTCGGGACAGGGGAGCAGCCCCAGCATTTT
CDR3 protein: CASSPLGTGEQPQHF

D gene: -
V gene: TRBV2
J gene: TRBJ2-7
clone size: -
CDR3 DNA: TGTGCCAGCAACGGGGGGACAATAGGAAACGAGCAGTACTTC
CDR3 protein: CASNGGTIGNEQYF

D gene: -
V gene: TRBV7-9
J gene: TRBJ1-2
clone size: -
CDR3 DNA: TGTGCCAGCAGCTTAGAGGCAGGGACCTACACCTTC
CDR3 protein: CASSLEAGTYTF

D gene: -
V gene: TRBV11-2
J gene: TRBJ1-2
clone size: -
CDR3 DNA: TGTGCCAGCAGCTTAAGGAGCTCCCCTAACTATGGCTACACCTTC
CDR3 protein: CASSLRSSPNYGYTF

D gene: -
V gene: TRBV28
J gene: TRBJ1-5
clone size: -
CDR3 DNA: TGTGCCAGCAGTTATACGTATTATCAGCCCCAGCATTTT
CDR3 protein: CASSYTYYQPQHF